The rows below give T cell receptor beta chains drawn from one sample of a study of T cell changes during pregnancy in multiple sclerosis. TCRdb keeps only in-frame clones here, not all; method: immunoSEQ multiplex PCR. The table lists around 78,000 clones, 93% of them singletons. Sequences were derived from peripheral blood, sampled in the second trimester of pregnancy. The receptors derive from a female donor with multiple sclerosis, enrolled in a pregnancy study. Each CDR3 is given with its conserved first and last residue. D genes are given only for firm matches. Size tells how often a clone was seen (once, few, many) or the class of an expanded clone, and some rows leave it out.

abundance: .
d_gene: TRBD1
j_gene: TRBJ1-6
v_gene: TRBV2
CDR3nt: TGTGCCAGCAGTGTGGGACAGGACTCCTATAATTCACCCCTCCACTTT
CDR3aa: CASSVGQDSYNSPLHF

abundance: .
d_gene: .
j_gene: TRBJ1-1
v_gene: TRBV9
CDR3nt: TGTGCCAGCAGCCCTTCCACTGAAGCTTTCTTT
CDR3aa: CASSPSTEAFF

abundance: .
d_gene: TRBD1
j_gene: TRBJ1-6
v_gene: TRBV5-4
CDR3nt: TGTGCCAGCAGCTTGGCCAGGGGGGCCATTAATTCACCCCTCCACTTT
CDR3aa: CASSLARGAINSPLHF

abundance: .
d_gene: .
j_gene: TRBJ2-1
v_gene: TRBV11-2
CDR3nt: TGTGCCAGCAGCTTAAGCCCTGGACTACGACTTGGCAATGAGCAGTTCTTC
CDR3aa: CASSLSPGLRLGNEQFF

abundance: .
d_gene: TRBD2
j_gene: TRBJ2-2
v_gene: TRBV27
CDR3nt: TGTGCCAGCAGTTTAAGCGGCGGGGGATTGAACACCGGGGAGCTGTTTTTT
CDR3aa: CASSLSGGGLNTGELFF

abundance: .
d_gene: .
j_gene: TRBJ2-5
v_gene: TRBV2
CDR3nt: TGTGCCAGCAGTGAATGGTGGAAGAAGCGAGGGTTTCAAGAGACCCAGTACTTC
CDR3aa: CASSEWWKKRGFQETQYF

abundance: .
d_gene: TRBD2
j_gene: TRBJ2-2
v_gene: TRBV7-7
CDR3nt: TGTGCTAGCAGCGCACTAGCGGGGCCTATCACCGGGGAGCTGTTTTTT
CDR3aa: CASSALAGPITGELFF

abundance: .
d_gene: TRBD2
j_gene: TRBJ2-1
v_gene: TRBV4-1
CDR3nt: TGCGCCAGCAGCCCCACTCGGGGACTAGCGGGACTTTACAATGAGCAGTTCTTC
CDR3aa: CASSPTRGLAGLYNEQFF

abundance: once
d_gene: TRBD2
j_gene: TRBJ2-7
v_gene: TRBV6-5
CDR3nt: TGTGCCAGCAGTTCCGTAGCGGGGGGTCCCTACGAGCAGTACTTC
CDR3aa: CASSSVAGGPYEQYF

abundance: .
d_gene: .
j_gene: TRBJ1-2
v_gene: TRBV27
CDR3nt: TGTGCCAGCAGTTTATCGATTCTCGGGCAGGGGTACTATGGCTACACCTTC
CDR3aa: CASSLSILGQGYYGYTF

abundance: .
d_gene: .
j_gene: TRBJ2-1
v_gene: TRBV9
CDR3nt: TGTGCCAGCAGCGGTTCACAGTACAATGAGCAGTTCTTC
CDR3aa: CASSGSQYNEQFF

abundance: .
d_gene: .
j_gene: TRBJ1-1
v_gene: TRBV5-8
CDR3nt: TGTGCCAGCAGCTTGGCCGAGGGTTCGAACACTGAAGCTTTCTTT
CDR3aa: CASSLAEGSNTEAFF

abundance: once
d_gene: TRBD1
j_gene: TRBJ1-1
v_gene: TRBV13
CDR3nt: TGTGCCAGCAGCGTCCGACAGGGTAACACTGAAGCTTTCTTT
CDR3aa: CASSVRQGNTEAFF

abundance: once
d_gene: .
j_gene: TRBJ2-7
v_gene: TRBV7-3
CDR3nt: TGTGCCAGCAGCTTAAGACGGGGATCCTACGAGCAGTACTTC
CDR3aa: CASSLRRGSYEQYF